Shown below are 7 T cell receptor beta chains from a single sample sequenced in a study of T cells in Graves' hyperthyroidism and ophthalmopathy. Amplification of TCR beta CDR3 regions was performed using RNA transcripts as template. During a first-round RT-PCR of the TCR CDR3, the HTBI primer set was used. TCRdb analysed the multiplex PCR reads with MiXCR anew, one entry per CDR3 protein. The sample holds about 95,000 distinct CDR3 sequences, around 37% seen once. Sequenced sample: peripheral blood or thyroid tissue (not recorded which). The origin of the receptors is a woman in her twenties or thirties with Graves' hyperthyroidism.

This clonotype was observed at least ten times. The chain uses TRBV7-8 and TRBJ1-5, with D tentatively TRBD1 (5 bases). The germline V gene has CDR1 SGHVS and CDR2 FQNEAQ. Between the trimmed V and J ends, which lost 4 bases and 3 bases, there was a span of 10 bases. This CDR3 contains 14 residues. The DNA for the CDR3 is TGTGCCAGCAGCTACGGACAAACCAATCAGCCCCAGCATTTT. It translates to CASSYGQTNQPQHF.

In the case of this clonotype: A single base separates this from a much larger clone, so it may be a read error. V is TRBV7-2 and J is TRBJ1-6; D gene uncertain. Germline CDR1 SGHTA, CDR2 FQGNSA. The CDR3 has 13 residues. The V gene lost 11 bases and the J gene lost 4 bases, with 12 bases spanning the gap. CDR3 in amino acids: CAWRTGYNSPLHF. Here the CDR3 DNA reads TGTGCCTGGAGGACGGGTTATAATTCACCCCTCCACTTT.

This clonotype has ten or more counts. The chain uses TRBV27 and TRBJ1-2; D ambiguous. This CDR3 has 13 amino acids. CDR1 is MNHEY and CDR2 is SMNVEV in the germline V gene (reference sequence). The V end lost 5 bases, the J end lost 8 bases, and 15 bases lay between the germline ends. The CDR3 is CASSPLLSSGYTF. The CDR3 bases are TGTGCCAGCAGTCCGCTTTTATCGAGCGGCTACACCTTC.

This clonotype was seen repeatedly, ten times or more. V gene TRBV13 combines with J gene TRBJ1-5, with a possible D match to TRBD1 (6 bases). Trimming pared 4 bases from V and 5 bases from J, leaving 21 bases between. In germline, CDR1 is PRHDT, CDR2 FYEKMQ (reference sequence). This CDR3 is 17 amino acids long. The CDR3 bases are TGTGCCAGCAGCTCCCTCGGGGGGGCCAGGGAAGATCAGCCCCAGCATTTT. Translating gives CASSSLGGAREDQPQHF.

Of note for this clonotype: The conserved final phenylalanine or tryptophan is absent from the CDR3, which likely points to a read error. The chain joins TRBV7-2 to TRBJ2-5; D might be TRBD1 (5 bases). Looked up from germline, CDR1 is SGHTA and CDR2 is FQGNSA. The CDR3 is made up of 14 amino acids. Here the CDR3 reads CASSQAGSKETQYS. The CDR3 DNA is TGCGCCAGCAGCCAAGCAGGGTCTAAAGAGACCCAGTACTCC.

Ten or more counts support this clonotype. The rearrangement uses TRBV4-2 and TRBJ2-6, with D perhaps TRBD2 (6 bases). Trimming left V 8 bases short and J 1 base short, with 9 bases between. This CDR3 has 14 amino acids. Germline assignment: CDR1 LGHNA and CDR2 YNFKEQ. In DNA, the CDR3 is TGTGCCAGCGGCGCGGGGTCTGGGGCCAACGTCCTGACTTTC. Its protein is CASGAGSGANVLTF.

This rearrangement joins TRBV29-1 to TRBJ1-2, with D perhaps matching TRBD1 (5 bases). The CDR3 is made up of 16 amino acids. V was clipped by 3 bases and J by 1 base, with 18 bases between them. The germline V gene has CDR1 SQVTM and CDR2 ANQGSEA. CDR3 in amino acids: CSVDEGAGAFNYGYTF. DNA for the CDR3: TGCAGCGTTGATGAAGGGGCAGGAGCCTTTAACTATGGCTACACCTTC.